Detailed here is one T cell receptor (beta chain). Its cognate antigen is unknown. The sample is drawn from a study of T cells in localized non-small cell lung cancer. This table comes from immunoSEQ multiplex PCR, and its TCRdb copy is limited to in-frame clones, with some not included. The sample includes about 43,000 clones, about 91% of them seen just once. Study-level points and caveats: Within adjacent lung there appeared a median approximately 62 of the top 100 tumor clones. Since sequencing was restricted to only one region of the tumor, intratumor heterogeneity remains a possibility. It was uninvolved adjacent lung that showed the highest T cell clonality, exceeding tumor. Longer overall survival accompanied higher blood T cell density.

Germline V gene lookup returns CDR1 SSHAT and CDR2 FNYEAQ (reference sequence). The CDR3 runs 15 residues. V was shortened by 1 base and J by 2 bases, with 10 bases between the two germline ends. The clonotype comes from a woman between 35 and 75 years old with stage II lung adenocarcinoma. Here the sequenced sample was PBMCs, taken before any cancer treatment. The J gene is TRBJ2-3, the V gene TRBV7-7; a weak D match, TRBD2 (5 bases). The CDR3 nucleotides read TGTGCCAGCAGCTTAGATGCGGGTGACACAGATACGCAGTATTTT. This codes for CASSLDAGDTDTQYF. Drawing the rest from reference TRBV7-7 and TRBJ2-3, the complete variable domain is GAGVSQSPRYKVTKRGQDVTLRCDPISSHATLYWYQQALGQGPEFLTYFNYEAQPDKSGLPSDRFSAERPEGSISTLTIQRTEQRDSAMYRCASSLDAGDTDTQYFGPGTRLTVL.